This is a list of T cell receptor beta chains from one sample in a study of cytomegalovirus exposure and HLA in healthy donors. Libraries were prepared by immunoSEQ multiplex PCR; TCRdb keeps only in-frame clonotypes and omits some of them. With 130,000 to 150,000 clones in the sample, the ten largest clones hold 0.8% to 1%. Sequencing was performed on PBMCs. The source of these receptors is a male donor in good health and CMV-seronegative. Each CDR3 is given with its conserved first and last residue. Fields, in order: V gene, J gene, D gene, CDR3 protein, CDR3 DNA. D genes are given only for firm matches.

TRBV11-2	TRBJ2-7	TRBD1	CASSLGDSRYEQYF	TGTGCCAGCAGCTTGGGGGACAGCCGCTACGAGCAGTACTTC
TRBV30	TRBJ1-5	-	CACLLIQPQHF	TGTGCCTGTTTACTAATCCAGCCCCAGCATTTT
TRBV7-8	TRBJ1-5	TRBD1	CASSLGTGGVSNQPQHF	TGTGCCAGCAGCTTAGGGACAGGTGGGGTTAGCAATCAGCCCCAGCATTTT
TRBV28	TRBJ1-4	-	CASSLRDIGEKLFF	TGTGCCAGCAGTCTCCGGGACATCGGAGAAAAACTGTTTTTT
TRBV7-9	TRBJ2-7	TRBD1	CASSLGTRDRGYEQYF	TGTGCCAGCAGCTTAGGTACAAGGGACAGGGGCTACGAGCAGTACTTC
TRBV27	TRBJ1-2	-	CASSSGYSGYTF	TGTGCCAGCAGTTCAGGGTATAGCGGCTACACCTTC
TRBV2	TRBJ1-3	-	CASALGRRGSRNTIYF	TGTGCCAGCGCCTTAGGGCGACGGGGGTCCAGAAACACCATATATTTT
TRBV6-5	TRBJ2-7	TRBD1	CASALIRDSRYEQYF	TGTGCCAGTGCACTAATTCGGGACAGTCGCTACGAGCAGTACTTC
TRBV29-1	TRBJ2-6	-	CSVAPSGANVLTF	TGCAGCGTGGCCCCTTCTGGGGCCAACGTCCTGACTTTC
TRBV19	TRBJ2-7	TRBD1	CASSARQGWVEQYF	TGTGCCAGTAGTGCGCGACAGGGGTGGGTCGAGCAGTACTTC
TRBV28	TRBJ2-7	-	CASSRQDTYSYEQYF	TGTGCCAGCAGTCGACAGGATACCTACTCCTACGAGCAGTACTTC
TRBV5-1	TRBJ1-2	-	CASSSQGQLNYGYTF	TGCGCCAGCAGCTCCCAAGGACAGCTCAACTATGGCTACACCTTC
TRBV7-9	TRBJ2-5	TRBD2	CASDIGLAGGIQETQYF	TGTGCCAGCGATATCGGGCTAGCGGGGGGGATCCAAGAGACCCAGTACTTC
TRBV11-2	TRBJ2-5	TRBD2	CASSLGLAHQETQYF	TGTGCCAGCAGCTTAGGACTAGCGCATCAAGAGACCCAGTACTTC
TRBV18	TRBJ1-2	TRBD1	CASSQDRGLNYGYTF	TGTGCCAGCTCACAGGACAGGGGGCTGAACTATGGCTACACCTTC
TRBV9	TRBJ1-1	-	CASSSRDLGTEAFF	TGTGCCAGCAGCTCCAGGGATCTGGGCACTGAAGCTTTCTTT
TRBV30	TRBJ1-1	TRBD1	CAGKDRGRTEAFF	TGTGCCGGTAAGGACAGGGGGAGGACTGAAGCTTTCTTT
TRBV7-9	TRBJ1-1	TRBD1	CASSSPRDRGNTEAFF	TGTGCCAGCAGCTCCCCCCGGGACAGGGGGAACACTGAAGCTTTCTTT
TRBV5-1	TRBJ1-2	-	CASSQDRLDDGYTF	TGCGCCAGCAGCCAGGACAGACTTGACGATGGCTACACCTTC
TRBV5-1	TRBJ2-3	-	CASSLFGSADTQYF	TGCGCCAGCAGCTTATTCGGGAGTGCAGATACGCAGTATTTT
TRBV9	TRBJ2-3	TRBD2	CASSVDGRATDTQYF	TGTGCCAGCAGCGTAGACGGGAGGGCAACAGATACGCAGTATTTT